The text below deals with one T cell receptor beta chain. The target of this receptor is not known. The record has no base qualities; no much larger clone is one base away. Library method: PCR. The data were produced on an Illumina HiSeq 2500. Molecular barcoding was employed in the preparation of TCR libraries, with unique molecular identifiers being used to normalize TCRbeta repertoire quantification. The raw public reads went through TCRdb reprocessing: fastp at Q25, MiXCR clone calling, in-frame beta chains kept. Identical CDR3 protein sequences are pooled into one entry, listed with their most common genes and DNA. The sample yields roughly 490,000 distinct CDR3 sequences; more than 9.5% were counted once. The ten biggest clones cover less than 15% of the sample. The sample is drawn from a study of T-cell reconstitution after alpha-beta-depleted transplantation in children (dated by TCRdb to the mid-2010s). Context from the whole study: T-cell immune reconstitution after TCRalphabeta/CD19-depleted allogeneic hematopoietic cell transplantation in children was quantitatively tracked in the study by means of TCR repertoire profiling.

From the cysteine through the phenylalanine, the CDR3 covers 15 amino acids. Only the CDR3 part of the read is kept: 45 bases, read in frame from the first base. CDR1 and CDR2 are drawn from the germline V gene (reference sequence): DFQATT, SNEGSKA. Trimming removed 2 bases from V and 5 bases from J; the gene matches leave 6 bases unexplained. This specimen's treatment or condition label, per the study, means: allogeneic hematopoietic cell transplantation with graft depleted of TCRalphabeta T cells and CD19 B cells. TCRalphabeta/CD19-depleted allogeneic hematopoietic cell grafts were given to the transplant recipients, all of whom were children. General study outcomes and caveats: About two months after transplant, the apparently early recovery of alphabetaT-cell counts reportedly depended on just several hundred clones that had expanded rapidly and came from non-depleted graft cells. Over the following months the frequencies of hyperexpanded clones went down, and after one year T-cell counts and TCRbeta diversity were mostly credited to newly produced T cells. The high TCRbeta diversity at day 60 in some patients was ascribed to recipient T cells and intrathymic progenitors that had survived conditioning.

The sample in question was PBMCs, mostly from graft donor cells, obtained 180 days after TCRalphabeta/CD19-depleted stem cell transplant. This TCR came from a female patient aged 2-9 years who had a stem cell transplant for aplastic anemia, so the T cells may come from the graft donor. The sequence joins TRBV20-1 to TRBJ2-1, with 10 bases in between that match TRBD2. The DNA is TGCAGTGCTAGACCACGACTAGCGGGTGACAATGAGCAGTTCTTC. It translates as CSARPRLAGDNEQFF.